These 9 T cell receptor beta chains came from one sample sequenced in a study of OX40 agonist ivuxolimab in advanced cancers. The repertoire was sequenced with immunoSEQ multiplex PCR; TCRdb's copy has only in-frame clones and lacks some. The profile shows fewer than 140,000 clones, 90% of them singletons. Here the sequenced sample was CD4+ or CD8+ T cells sorted from blood, taken in a trial of the OX40 agonist ivuxolimab. The receptors were gathered from an adult with an advanced solid tumor such as melanoma, head and neck, liver or kidney cancer.

Written as DNA, the CDR3 is TGTGCCAGCAGTTTAAGACTAGCGGGGGTAAATACGCAGTATTTT. Translated, it gives CASSLRLAGVNTQYF. The rearrangement joins TRBV28 to TRBJ2-3; TRBD2 agrees at 12 bases. This CDR3 is built from 15 residues. Looked up from germline, CDR1 is MDHEN and CDR2 is SYDVKM. Unmatched junction bases numbered 4, after V lost 2 bases and J lost 7 bases.

V usage is TRBV27 and J usage is TRBJ2-5, with D maybe TRBD1 (6 bases). Germline V CDR1 and CDR2: MNHEY, SMNVEV (reference sequence). The CDR3 has 12 residues. Trimming took off 5 bases at V and 5 bases at J, with 9 bases between the two ends. CDR3 loop: CASSRGWETQYF. The CDR3 DNA follows: TGTGCCAGCAGTAGGGGGTGGGAGACCCAGTACTTC.

The rearrangement uses TRBV4-2 and TRBJ1-2, with 9 bases that match TRBD1. V lost 3 bases and J lost 4; bases outside the gene matches: 3. The CDR3 loop spans 14 amino acids. CDR1 is LGHNA, CDR2 YNFKEQ, per germline. CDR3 loop: CASSQGQGRYGYTF. The CDR3 nucleotides read TGTGCCAGCAGCCAGGGACAGGGCCGCTATGGCTACACCTTC.

The genes are TRBV6-5 and TRBJ1-6, with 9 bases that match TRBD1. This CDR3 has 16 amino acids. Germline V gives CDR1 MNHEY, CDR2 SVGAGI. Trimming took 0 bases from V and 4 from J; bases not matched to a gene: 1. The CDR3 protein is CASSYSGTGYNSPLHF. For the CDR3, the DNA is TGTGCCAGCAGTTACTCCGGGACAGGGTATAATTCACCCCTCCACTTT.

The rearrangement joins TRBV5-1 to TRBJ2-3; D remains unclear. CDR1 SGHRS and CDR2 YFSETQ come from the germline V gene. Trimming cost V 0 bases and J 0 bases, with 8 bases left between them. The CDR3 extends over 15 amino acids. This chain's CDR3 is CASSLEFTSTDTQYF. In DNA form, the CDR3 reads TGCGCCAGCAGCTTGGAGTTTACTAGCACAGATACGCAGTATTTT.

CDR3 in amino acids: CASSFLGPQYF. In nucleotides, the CDR3 is TGTGCCAGCAGTTTTTTGGGGCCACAGTACTTC. The chain recombines TRBV6-6 with TRBJ2-5; D perhaps matches TRBD1 (5 bases). There are 11 residues in the CDR3. V was shortened by 4 bases and J by 11 bases, with 11 bases between the two germline ends. Germline V CDR1 and CDR2: MNHNY, SVGAGI (reference sequence).

This clone was seen only once. The gene calls are TRBV6-1 and TRBJ2-5; TRBD2 agrees at 13 bases. With 4 bases clipped from V and 3 bases from J, the junction kept 2 bases outside the gene matches. CDR1 is MNHNS, CDR2 SASEGT, per germline. CDR3 length: 15 residues. The CDR3, as DNA: TGTGCCAGCAGTGGGGGGACTAGCGGGAAAGAGACCCAGTACTTC. This sequence encodes CASSGGTSGKETQYF.

The chain joins TRBV5-6 to TRBJ2-5, with D tentatively TRBD2 (6 bases). This CDR3 has 16 amino acids. CDR1 SGHDT and CDR2 YYEEEE come from the germline V gene. V was shortened by 2 bases and J by 4 bases, with 18 bases between the two germline ends. The CDR3 DNA follows: TGTGCCAGCAGCTTTCGGACTATGGTGGCCAGAGAGACCCAGTACTTC. Translating it yields CASSFRTMVARETQYF. The whole variable domain, remainder taken from reference TRBV5-6 and TRBJ2-5, is DAGVTQSPTHLIKTRGQQVTLRCSPKSGHDTVSWYQQALGQGPQFIFQYYEEEERQRGNFPDRFSGHQFPNYSSELNVNALLLGDSALYLCASSFRTMVARETQYFGPGTRLLVL.

The J gene is TRBJ2-7, the V gene TRBV11-2, with 10 bases that match TRBD1. Germline V gene sequence: CDR1 SGHAT, CDR2 FQNNGV. The ends lost 5 bases at V and 7 bases at J; junction bases unmatched: 5. The CDR3 totals 13 residues. CDR3: CASSDDRGREQYF. For the CDR3, the DNA is TGTGCCAGCAGCGACGACAGGGGGCGGGAGCAGTACTTC.